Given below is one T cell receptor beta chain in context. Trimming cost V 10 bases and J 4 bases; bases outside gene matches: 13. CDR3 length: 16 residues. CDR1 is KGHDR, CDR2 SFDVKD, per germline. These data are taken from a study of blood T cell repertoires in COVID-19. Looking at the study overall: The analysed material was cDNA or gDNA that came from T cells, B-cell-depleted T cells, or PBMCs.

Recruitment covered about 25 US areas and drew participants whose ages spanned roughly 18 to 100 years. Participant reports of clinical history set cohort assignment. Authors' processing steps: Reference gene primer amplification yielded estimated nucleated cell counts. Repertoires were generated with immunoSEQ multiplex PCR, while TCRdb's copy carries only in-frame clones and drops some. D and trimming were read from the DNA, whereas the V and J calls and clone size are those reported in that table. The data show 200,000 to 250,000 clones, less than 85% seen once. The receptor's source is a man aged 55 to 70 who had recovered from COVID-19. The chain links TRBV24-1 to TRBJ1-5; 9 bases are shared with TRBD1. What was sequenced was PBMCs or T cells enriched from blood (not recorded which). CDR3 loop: CATKDRQGEKNQPQHF. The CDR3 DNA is TGTGCCACAAAAGACAGACAGGGGGAAAAAAATCAGCCCCAGCATTTT.